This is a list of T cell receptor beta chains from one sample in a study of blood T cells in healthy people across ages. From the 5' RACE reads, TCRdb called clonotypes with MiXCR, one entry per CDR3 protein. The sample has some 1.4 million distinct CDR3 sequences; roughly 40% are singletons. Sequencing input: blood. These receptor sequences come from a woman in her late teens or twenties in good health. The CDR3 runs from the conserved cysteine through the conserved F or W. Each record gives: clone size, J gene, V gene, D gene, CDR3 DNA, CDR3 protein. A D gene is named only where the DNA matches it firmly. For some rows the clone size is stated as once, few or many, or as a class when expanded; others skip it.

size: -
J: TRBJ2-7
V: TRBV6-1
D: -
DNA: TGTGCCAGCAGTGACACAGCTTTCTACGAGCAGTACTTC
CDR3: CASSDTAFYEQYF

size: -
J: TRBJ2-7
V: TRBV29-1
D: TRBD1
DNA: TGCAGCGTGAAGACAGGGGTCAGCTCCTACGAGCAGTACTTC
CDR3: CSVKTGVSSYEQYF

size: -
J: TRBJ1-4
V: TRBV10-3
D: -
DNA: TGTGCCTCACGGGACGTAGGCACTAATGAAAAACTGTTTTTT
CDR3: CASRDVGTNEKLFF

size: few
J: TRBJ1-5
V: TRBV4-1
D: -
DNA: TGCGCCAGCAGCTTACACGGGTCGGGGAGCAATCAGCCCCAGCATTTT
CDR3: CASSLHGSGSNQPQHF

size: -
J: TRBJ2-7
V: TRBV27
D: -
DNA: TGTGCCAGCAGTGCCGGGGTGAGCTCCTACGAGCAGTACTTC
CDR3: CASSAGVSSYEQYF

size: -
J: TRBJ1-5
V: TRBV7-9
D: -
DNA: TGTGCCAGCACCCCGGAGATTCAGCCCCAGCATTTT
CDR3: CASTPEIQPQHF

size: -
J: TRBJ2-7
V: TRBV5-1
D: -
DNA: TGCGCCAGCAGCTTTGAGAGCTCCTACAATGAGCAGTACTTC
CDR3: CASSFESSYNEQYF

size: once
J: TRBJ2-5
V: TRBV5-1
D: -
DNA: TGCGCCAGCAGCTTGTCCGGGGGGAGGGACAATGAGCAGTACTTC
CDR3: CASSLSGGRDNEQYF

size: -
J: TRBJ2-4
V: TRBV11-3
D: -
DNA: TGTGCCAGCAGCTTAGCCCTCCTGGGATTAGCCAAAAACATTCAGTACTTC
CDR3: CASSLALLGLAKNIQYF

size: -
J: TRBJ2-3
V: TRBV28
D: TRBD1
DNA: TGTGCCTGCAGTTCCAGGGACAGGGCCATAGATACGCAGTATTTT
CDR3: CACSSRDRAIDTQYF

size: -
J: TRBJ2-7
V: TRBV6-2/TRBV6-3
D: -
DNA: TGTGCCAGCAGCACTAAAGCGGAAGTCACCTACGAGCAGCACTTC
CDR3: CASSTKAEVTYEQHF

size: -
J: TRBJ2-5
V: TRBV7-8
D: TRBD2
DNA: TGTGCCAGCAGCCCTCGGGTAGCGGGAGCCCGGGAGCAGTACTTC
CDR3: CASSPRVAGAREQYF